This T cell receptor (beta chain) is drawn from a study of shared clonotypes between healthy human individuals. The CDR3 extends over 16 amino acids. Germline V gives CDR1 MDHEN, CDR2 SYDVKM. Trimming stripped 3 bases from V and 0 bases from J, with 15 bases between. This table comes from immunoSEQ multiplex PCR, and its TCRdb copy is limited to in-frame clones, with some not included. The table lists roughly 1.5 million clones, 95% to 99% of them singletons. Sequencing was carried out using naive CD4+ T cells sorted from blood. The subset is: CD45RA+ positively selected. The sequence was collected from a young man in good health. The chain carries TRBV28 and TRBJ2-7, with a weak D call TRBD1 (5 bases). CDR3 DNA: TGTGCCAGCAGTTTGGCCCCTTGGGGCAGCTCCTACGAGCAGTACTTC. Translation gives CASSLAPWGSSYEQYF. Drawing the rest from reference TRBV28 and TRBJ2-7, the complete variable domain is DVKVTQSSRYLVKRTGEKVFLECVQDMDHENMFWYRQDPGLGLRLIYFSYDVKMKEKGDIPEGYSVSREKKERFSLILESASTNQTSMYLCASSLAPWGSSYEQYFGPGTRLTVT.